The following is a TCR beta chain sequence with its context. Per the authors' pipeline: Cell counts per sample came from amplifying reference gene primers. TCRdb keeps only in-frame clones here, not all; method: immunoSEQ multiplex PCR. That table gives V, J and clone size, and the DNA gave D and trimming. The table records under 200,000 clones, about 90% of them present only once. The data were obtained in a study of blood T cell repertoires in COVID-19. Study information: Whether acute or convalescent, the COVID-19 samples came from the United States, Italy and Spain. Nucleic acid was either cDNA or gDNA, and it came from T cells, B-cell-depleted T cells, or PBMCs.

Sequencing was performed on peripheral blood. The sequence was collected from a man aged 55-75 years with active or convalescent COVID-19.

The DNA for the CDR3 is TGTGCCAGCAGTAGGACAGGGCAATACAATGAGCAGTTCTTC. Its protein is CASSRTGQYNEQFF. The chain employs TRBV2 and TRBJ2-1; 8 nucleotides line up with TRBD1. V dropped 5 bases and J dropped 4; count of bases not matched to a gene: 4. This CDR3 region has 14 residues. In germline, CDR1 is SNHLY, CDR2 FYNNEI. Together with reference TRBV2 and TRBJ2-1, the CDR3 gives the full variable domain: EPEVTQTPSHQVTQMGQEVILRCVPISNHLYFYWYRQILGQKVEFLVSFYNNEISEKSEIFDDQFSVERPDGSNFTLKIRSTKLEDSAMYFCASSRTGQYNEQFFGPGTRLTVL.